The 30 T cell receptor beta chains given below trace back to one sample, sequenced in a study of T cell responses to AZD1222 COVID-19 vaccine (dated by TCRdb to 2020 to 2022). Libraries came from the immunoSEQ multiplex PCR assay. TCRdb holds this immuneACCESS table with in-frame rearrangements only. Some clones are missing; in checked studies, unresolved V genes explain under half, and the rest has no known cause. Recorded for this sample are 90,000 to 120,000 clones; 87% of them occurred a single time. 2.5% of the sample is in the top ten clones. The label giving this sample's time point can be read as: about 28 days (+/-7) after the second vaccine dose. Here the sequenced sample was peripheral blood, taken 28 days after the second AZD1222 dose. The source is an adult who received the AZD1222 COVID-19 vaccine.

The chain uses TRBV5-1 and TRBJ2-2; D remains ambiguous. The germline V gene has CDR1 SGHRS and CDR2 YFSETQ. The CDR3 sequence is 15 residues long. V lost 0 bases, J lost 1 base, and 7 bases lay in between. For the CDR3, the DNA is TGCGCCAGCAGCTTGGGCAAACAGAACACCGGGGAGCTGTTTTTT. This codes for CASSLGKQNTGELFF.

This rearrangement joins TRBV5-1 to TRBJ2-7, with 8 bases fitting TRBD1. J was trimmed by 1 base and V by 4 bases; bases with no gene match: 7. The CDR3 spans 15 residues. Looked up from germline, CDR1 is SGHRS and CDR2 is YFSETQ. The CDR3 protein is CASSPSQGDSYEQYF. DNA for the CDR3: TGCGCCAGCAGCCCCTCACAGGGGGATTCCTACGAGCAGTACTTC.

CDR3 bases: TGTGCCAGCAGTTACTCGGGGGGCAATGGTGGCTACACCTTC. It is translated as CASSYSGGNGGYTF. The chain carries TRBV6-5 and TRBJ1-2; the D gene is possibly TRBD1 (6 bases). V lost 0 bases, J lost 7 bases, and 12 bases lay in between. This CDR3 region has 14 residues. The V gene's germline CDR1 is MNHEY and CDR2 SVGAGI.

This sequence joins TRBV18 and TRBJ1-3; D is ambiguous. The CDR3 covers 17 residues. The germline CDR1 and CDR2 sequences are KGHSH and LQKENI. Trimming cost V 0 bases and J 7 bases, with 19 bases left between them. CDR3 in amino acids: CASSPPNHGPASNTIYF. CDR3 sequence (DNA): TGTGCCAGCTCACCACCTAACCACGGACCGGCTAGCAACACCATATATTTT.

V and J are TRBV27 and TRBJ2-3, with D possibly TRBD2 on 6 matching bases. V was shortened by 5 bases and J by 4 bases, with 16 bases between the two germline ends. Germline values: CDR1 MNHEY, CDR2 SMNVEV (reference sequence). The CDR3 has 15 residues. CDR3 amino acids: CASSPRDLRADTQYF. CDR3 in DNA: TGTGCCAGCAGTCCACGGGACTTAAGGGCAGATACGCAGTATTTT.

This chain uses TRBV24-1 with TRBJ1-2, with 10 bases that match TRBD1. This CDR3 comprises 12 residues. Germline CDR1 and CDR2: KGHDR and SFDVKD. The V segment lost 10 bases and the J segment 6 bases; nucleotides outside the gene matches: 4. CDR3 coding DNA: TGTGCCACAGGGACAGGGGCGAATGGCTACACCTTC. Translated, it gives CATGTGANGYTF.

The rearrangement joins TRBV7-2 to TRBJ2-1; D is unresolved. V was pared by 2 bases and J by 9 bases, with 14 bases between. CDR3 length: 14 residues. The germline CDR1 and CDR2 sequences are SGHTA and FQGNSA. The DNA for the CDR3 is TGTGCCAGCAGCTTAAAAGGCCCCGGTACTGAGCAGTTCTTC. It translates to CASSLKGPGTEQFF.

V usage is TRBV9 and J usage is TRBJ2-2; TRBD2 might be the D (5 bases). The CDR3 contains 15 residues. Germline V CDR1 and CDR2: SGDLS, YYNGEE. Trimming left V 4 bases short and J 0 bases short, with 10 bases between. Here the CDR3 DNA reads TGTGCCAGCAGCAATAGACTAACGAACACCGGGGAGCTGTTTTTT. The encoded protein is CASSNRLTNTGELFF.

Here the CDR3 reads CATSEEDTQYF. The CDR3 DNA follows: TGTGCCACCAGTGAGGAAGATACGCAGTATTTT. The chain carries TRBV24-1 and TRBJ2-3; the D is unclear. Germline V gives CDR1 KGHDR, CDR2 SFDVKD. The CDR3 is made up of 11 amino acids. V lost 4 bases and J lost 5, with 3 bases in between.

The genes are TRBV10-3 and TRBJ2-7, with a tentative D call TRBD1 (6 bases). The ends were cut back, 7 bases at V and 3 bases at J, with 19 bases in the middle. CDR3 length: 15 residues. Germline CDR1 ENHRY, CDR2 SYGVKD. CDR3 DNA sequence: TGTGCCATCAAGGGGGAGCCCATAAACATCTACGAGCAGTACTTC. It is translated as CAIKGEPINIYEQYF.

The V call is TRBV24-1, the J call TRBJ2-7; a possible D gene is TRBD2 (6 bases). Germline V gene data show CDR1 as KGHDR and CDR2 as SFDVKD. Deletions cut 5 bases from V and 3 bases from J, with 10 bases between. CDR3 size: 13 residues. Here the CDR3 reads CATSAGTGYEQYF. DNA of the CDR3: TGTGCCACCAGTGCAGGGACTGGCTACGAGCAGTACTTC.

J is TRBJ2-7 and V is TRBV2; perhaps TRBD1 as D (6 bases). Germline-derived CDR1 and CDR2 are SNHLY and FYNNEI. This CDR3 comprises 14 residues. The V end was cut by 6 bases, the J end by 2 bases, with 14 bases between. The CDR3 DNA is TGTGCCAGCAGGTCAGGGGCCCCCGCCTACGAGCAGTACTTC. This codes for CASRSGAPAYEQYF.

The V gene is TRBV3-1 (or the pseudogene TRBV3-2), the J gene TRBJ2-7; 10 bases agree with TRBD1. CDR3 length equals 21 residues. The V gene end was trimmed by 0 bases and the J gene end by 3 bases; junction bases not matched to a gene: 20. Germline V CDR1 and CDR2: LGHDT, YNNKEL (reference sequence). CDR3 nucleotide sequence: TGTGCCAGCAGCCAAGACCCCCTCAAAGCCCCCCGGGACAGGGGTGTCTACGAGCAGTACTTC. Protein sequence: CASSQDPLKAPRDRGVYEQYF.

This chain uses TRBV5-4 with TRBJ1-1, with 7 positions matching TRBD1. Germline CDR1 SGHNT, CDR2 YYREEE (reference sequence). This CDR3 is built from 17 residues. The V and J ends lost 4 bases and 0 bases, in that order; junction bases with no gene match: 12. CDR3 nucleotide sequence: TGTGCCAGCAGCCCACGATCGACAGGGTGGATGAACACTGAAGCTTTCTTT. The encoded protein is CASSPRSTGWMNTEAFF.

On this clone: A read error may account for a junction end that differs from germline. This chain connects TRBV27 to TRBJ1-1; D not certain. Per the germline V gene, CDR1 is MNHEY and CDR2 is SMNVEV (reference sequence). This CDR3 region has 14 residues. For the CDR3, the DNA is TGTGCCAGCAGCTTATTGGACGGCCTCCACGGGGCTTTCTTT. Amino acid sequence: CASSLLDGLHGAFF.

The chain combines TRBV28 with TRBJ1-6; D may be TRBD1 (5 bases). CDR1 and CDR2 (germline): MDHEN, SYDVKM. CDR3 length: 16 residues. Trimming pared 2 bases from V and 9 bases from J, leaving 17 bases between. CDR3: CASSLDVGLVSSPLHF. The CDR3 region has the DNA TGTGCCAGCAGTTTAGACGTGGGACTAGTTAGTTCACCCCTCCACTTT.

The chain links TRBV11-2 to TRBJ2-1; TRBD1 matches 10 bases. In germline, CDR1 is SGHAT, CDR2 FQNNGV. The J segment lost 7 bases and the V segment lost 0 bases, leaving 12 bases of the junction unmatched. The CDR3 totals 18 residues. The CDR3 DNA reads TGTGCCAGCAGCTTAGATCCTCCTTGGGGACAGGGGAGGAATGAGCAGTTCTTC. Residues: CASSLDPPWGQGRNEQFF.

V usage is TRBV6-1 and J usage is TRBJ1-3; D unresolved. Between the trimmed V and J ends, which lost 2 bases and 1 base, there was a span of 6 bases. Germline V gives CDR1 MNHNS, CDR2 SASEGT. The CDR3 has 14 residues. The CDR3, as DNA: TGTGCCAGCAGTGAACGAGGGTCTGGAAACACCATATATTTT. Its protein is CASSERGSGNTIYF.

The CDR3 sequence is CAWSLDRGLNYGYTF. CDR3 nucleotides: TGTGCCTGGAGTTTAGACAGGGGGCTTAACTATGGCTACACCTTC. The rearrangement links TRBV30 to TRBJ1-2, with TRBD1 identical over 10 bases. J gave up 1 base and V 2 bases, and 4 bases lay outside the gene matches. CDR1 and CDR2 from the germline V gene are GTSNPN and SVGIG (reference sequence). This CDR3 is 15 amino acids long. Filled out from reference TRBV30 and TRBJ1-2, the complete variable domain reads SQTIHQWPATLVQPVGSPLSLECTVEGTSNPNLYWYRQAAGRGLQLLFYSVGIGQISSEVPQNLSASRPQDRQFILSSKKLLLSDSGFYLCAWSLDRGLNYGYTFGSGTRLTVV.

V is TRBV5-6 and J is TRBJ2-7; a possible D gene is TRBD1 (5 bases). Germline lookup yields CDR1 SGHDT and CDR2 YYEEEE. Trimming took off 4 bases at V and 2 bases at J, with 13 bases between the two ends. The CDR3 consists of 14 residues. The CDR3, as DNA: TGTGCCAGCAGCGCTCAGACAGTCCCCTACGAGCAGTACTTC. Translation gives CASSAQTVPYEQYF.

The rearrangement uses TRBV10-3 and TRBJ2-2; the D is unclear. Trimming removed 4 bases at V and 2 bases at J, with 11 bases between. Germline values: CDR1 ENHRY, CDR2 SYGVKD. CDR3 size: 15 residues. Here the CDR3 DNA reads TGTGCCATCAGTGGTGAGACACTAAACACCGGGGAGCTGTTTTTT. It yields the protein CAISGETLNTGELFF.

The chain has TRBV6-6 and TRBJ2-7; D not certain. Per germline, CDR1 MNHNY and CDR2 SVGAGI (reference sequence). The CDR3 runs 12 residues. Trimming cost V 2 bases and J 1 base, with 3 bases left between them. The CDR3, as DNA: TGTGCCAGCAGTTACACTTCCTACGAGCAGTACTTC. This gives the protein CASSYTSYEQYF.

The rearrangement uses TRBV15 and TRBJ1-1; D is uncertain. The CDR3 loop spans 13 amino acids. Germline values: CDR1 LNHNV, CDR2 YYDKDF (reference sequence). The ends were cut back, 7 bases at V and 0 bases at J, with 9 bases in the middle. The CDR3 DNA reads TGTGCCACCACAGCTAATATGAACACTGAAGCTTTCTTT. It encodes CATTANMNTEAFF.

The CDR3 nucleotides are TGTGCCAGCGGGCGGGGGGACAGGGGGCAGGGCTACACCTTC. The encoded protein is CASGRGDRGQGYTF. The chain has TRBV28 and TRBJ1-2, with TRBD1 matching 12 bases. Trimming removed 8 bases from V and 8 bases from J; junction bases left unmatched: 9. Germline-derived CDR1 and CDR2 are MDHEN and SYDVKM. There are 14 residues in the CDR3.

The sample holds one count of this clone. V usage is TRBV6-6 and J usage is TRBJ1-1; 11 bases are a match to TRBD1. V was clipped by 6 bases and J by 1 base; unmatched bases: 1. The CDR3 contains 14 residues. Germline V lookup: CDR1 MNHNY, CDR2 SVGAGI (reference sequence). The CDR3 sequence: CASSGTGGNTEAFF. As DNA, the CDR3 is TGTGCCAGCAGCGGGACAGGGGGGAACACTGAAGCTTTCTTT.

DNA for the CDR3: TGTGCCAGCAGTTACCCTCTAGGTTCCTACGAGCAGTACTTC. Protein sequence: CASSYPLGSYEQYF. The chain combines TRBV6-2 or TRBV6-3 with TRBJ2-7; no firm D call. This CDR3 is built from 14 residues. Germline V CDR1 and CDR2: MNHEY, SVGEGT. V was shortened by 2 bases and J by 1 base, with 9 bases between the two germline ends.

This chain joins TRBV6-5 and TRBJ1-5; tentative D call: TRBD1 (5 bases). The CDR3 consists of 15 residues. Looked up from germline, CDR1 is MNHEY and CDR2 is SVGAGI. The V gene lost 6 bases and the J gene lost 5 bases, with 17 bases spanning the gap. The CDR3 nucleotides read TGTGCCAGCAGGCGTACAAGCGGGGGGGATCAGCCCCAGCATTTT. This encodes CASRRTSGGDQPQHF.

The chain carries TRBV28 and TRBJ1-5; D is unclear. The germline V and J ends were trimmed by 5 bases and 0 bases, with 8 bases remaining between them. Germline CDR1 MDHEN, CDR2 SYDVKM. The CDR3 totals 14 residues. CDR3 DNA: TGTGCCAGCAGTCTAGTATATAGCAATCAGCCCCAGCATTTT. This gives the protein CASSLVYSNQPQHF.

J is TRBJ1-2 and V is TRBV7-2; TRBD1 might be the D (5 bases). CDR3 length: 14 amino acids. V lost 2 bases, J lost 5 bases, and 12 bases lay in between. CDR1 is SGHTA and CDR2 is FQGNSA in the germline V gene. The CDR3 sequence: CASSLLSGKYGYTF. The CDR3 DNA reads TGTGCCAGCAGCTTATTGTCAGGGAAATATGGCTACACCTTC.

The chain is built from TRBV2 and TRBJ2-1; the D gene is possibly TRBD2 (5 bases). The V end was cut by 3 bases, the J end by 5 bases, with 14 bases between. The CDR3 is 15 amino acids. Germline lookup yields CDR1 SNHLY and CDR2 FYNNEI. The CDR3, as DNA: TGTGCCAGCAGTGACTCTAGCAGCAGGAACAATGAGCAGTTCTTC. Amino acids: CASSDSSSRNNEQFF.